The TCR beta chain under discussion was sequenced for a study of CD8+CD57+ T cells in acquired aplastic anemia. Study context: Sorted CD4+ plus CD8+ cells gave DNA averaging about 3.2 ug.

Profiles of TCR beta VDJ and CDR3 were generated from a genomic DNA template. TCRdb recomputed calls from the reads with MiXCR, one row per CDR3 protein. The sample lists tens of thousands of distinct CDR3 sequences; roughly half were seen once. CDR1 ENHRY and CDR2 SYGVKD come from the germline V gene. The CDR3 contains 13 residues. V was cut by 10 bases and J by 1 base, with 14 bases left in between. Sample: sorted CD4+, CD8+, or CD8+CD57+ T cells (not recorded which) from PBMCs. This sequence joins TRBV10-3 and TRBJ2-7; D is unresolved. This TCR came from a human donor in good health, serving as a control. The CDR3 DNA is TGTGCCAGCCGCCGGACGGAATCCTACGAGCAGTACTTC. This gives the protein CASRRTESYEQYF.